This T cell receptor (beta chain) was retrieved from a study of cytomegalovirus exposure and HLA in healthy donors. PCR primers comprised 60 Vbeta and 13 Jbeta primers. Some clones are missing from TCRdb's copy, which holds only in-frame ones; the method was immunoSEQ multiplex PCR. The sample includes about 210,000 clones, roughly 80% of them seen just once. A few counts support this clone. Germline CDR1 MNHEY, CDR2 SVGAGI. The CDR3 runs 15 residues. The ends were cut back, 5 bases at V and 5 bases at J, with 19 bases in the middle. The chain carries TRBV6-5 and TRBJ2-7; D possibly corresponds to TRBD1 (6 bases). The clonotype originates from a man younger than 40 in good health and CMV-seronegative. The sample comprised PBMCs. This chain's CDR3 is CASSRPGQRINEQYF. Here the CDR3 DNA reads TGTGCCAGCAGTCGTCCTGGACAGAGGATCAACGAGCAGTACTTC.